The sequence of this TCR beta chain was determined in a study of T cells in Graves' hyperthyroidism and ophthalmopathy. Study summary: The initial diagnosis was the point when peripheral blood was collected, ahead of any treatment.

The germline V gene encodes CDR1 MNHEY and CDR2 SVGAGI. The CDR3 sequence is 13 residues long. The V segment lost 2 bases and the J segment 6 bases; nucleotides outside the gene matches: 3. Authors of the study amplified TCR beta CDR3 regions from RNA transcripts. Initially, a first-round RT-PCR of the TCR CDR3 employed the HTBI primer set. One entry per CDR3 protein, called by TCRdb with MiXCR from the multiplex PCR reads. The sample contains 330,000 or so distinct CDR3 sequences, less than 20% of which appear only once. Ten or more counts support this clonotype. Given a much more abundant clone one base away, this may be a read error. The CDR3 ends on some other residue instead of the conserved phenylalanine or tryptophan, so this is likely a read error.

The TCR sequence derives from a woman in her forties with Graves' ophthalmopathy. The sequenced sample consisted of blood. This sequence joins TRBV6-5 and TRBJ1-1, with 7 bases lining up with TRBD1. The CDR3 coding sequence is TGTGCCAGCAGTTACCGTCAGGGGGCTGAAGCTTTCTAT. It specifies CASSYRQGAEAFY.